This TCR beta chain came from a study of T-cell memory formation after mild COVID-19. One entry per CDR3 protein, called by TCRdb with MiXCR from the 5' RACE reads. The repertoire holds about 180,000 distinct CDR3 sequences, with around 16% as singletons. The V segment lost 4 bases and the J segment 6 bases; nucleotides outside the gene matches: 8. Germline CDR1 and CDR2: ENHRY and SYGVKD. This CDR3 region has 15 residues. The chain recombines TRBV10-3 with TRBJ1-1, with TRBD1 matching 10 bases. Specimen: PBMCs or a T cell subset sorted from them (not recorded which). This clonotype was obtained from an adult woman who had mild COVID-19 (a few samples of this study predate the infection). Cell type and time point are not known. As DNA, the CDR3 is TGTGCCATCAGTGTTGGGGGGGACAGGGGCGCTGAAGCTTTCTTT. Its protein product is CAISVGGDRGAEAFF.